The 10 T cell receptor beta chains reported below all come from one sample, sequenced in a study of shared clonotypes between healthy human individuals. Data came from immunoSEQ multiplex PCR; TCRdb stores just in-frame clones and leaves some out. The table includes roughly 1,100,000 clones, 65% to 75% detected once. The sequenced sample consisted of memory CD4+ T cells sorted from blood. Stated subset: CD45RA-negative fraction. The source of these receptors is a man aged 18-30 years in good health.

This clone has only a few counts. Other DNA sequences in this specimen translate into the identical CDR3. This sequence joins TRBV6-5 and TRBJ2-3; D unclear. The CDR3 contains 11 residues. Per germline, CDR1 MNHEY and CDR2 SVGAGI. V was shortened by 2 bases and J by 6 bases, with 3 bases between the two germline ends. CDR3 sequence (DNA): TGTGCCAGCAGTTACGGGGATACGCAGTATTTT. Its protein is CASSYGDTQYF.

This clone was counted between two and nine times. Written as DNA, the CDR3 is TGTGCCATCAGTGAGATGGCGGAATATGGCTACACCTTC. It translates to CAISEMAEYGYTF. The chain couples TRBV10-3 to TRBJ1-2; D not certain. Germline-derived CDR1 and CDR2 are ENHRY and SYGVKD. V was shortened by 2 bases and J by 5 bases, with 9 bases between the two germline ends. This CDR3 has 13 amino acids.

V is TRBV13 and J is TRBJ1-5; D is unclear. The V gene's germline CDR1 is PRHDT and CDR2 FYEKMQ (reference sequence). V was clipped by 2 bases and J by 0 bases, with 14 bases between them. CDR3 length equals 17 residues. The DNA for the CDR3 is TGTGCCAGCAGCTTATGTGGACGTTCATATAGCAATCAGCCCCAGCATTTT. The encoded protein is CASSLCGRSYSNQPQHF.

This rearrangement joins TRBV7-2 to TRBJ1-3; 11 bases fit TRBD1. This CDR3 contains 14 residues. Unmatched junction bases numbered 3, after V lost 7 bases and J lost 4 bases. The germline CDR1 and CDR2 sequences are SGHTA and FQGNSA. The DNA of the CDR3 is TGTGCCAGCAAGGACAGGGGGCCCGGAAACACCATATATTTT. The encoded protein is CASKDRGPGNTIYF.

The gene calls are TRBV11-2 and TRBJ1-3, with D uncertain. V lost 0 bases, J lost 4 bases, and 7 bases lay in between. The germline V gene encodes CDR1 SGHAT and CDR2 FQNNGV. The CDR3 covers 14 residues. The CDR3: CASSLDPVGNTIYF. The CDR3, as DNA: TGTGCCAGCAGCTTAGATCCGGTCGGAAACACCATATATTTT.

This sequence joins TRBV27 and TRBJ2-4; 11 bases line up with TRBD2. V gave up 5 bases and J gave up 1 base; unmatched junction bases: 16. The CDR3 loop spans 20 amino acids. Germline CDR1 MNHEY, CDR2 SMNVEV (reference sequence). For the CDR3, the DNA is TGTGCCAGCAGTCCGCTAATCGGACTAGCGGGTATTAGGGCCAAAAACATTCAGTACTTC. The encoded protein is CASSPLIGLAGIRAKNIQYF.

V and J are TRBV10-2 and TRBJ2-5; D call uncertain. Germline assignment: CDR1 WSHSY and CDR2 SAAADI. Trimming took 3 bases from V and 3 from J, leaving 14 bases between them. The CDR3 extends over 15 amino acids. This CDR3 reads CASSDPRRLKETQYF. The CDR3 region has the DNA TGCGCCAGCAGTGACCCAAGGCGCTTGAAAGAGACCCAGTACTTC.

The chain employs TRBV25-1 and TRBJ2-7; 8 nucleotides line up with TRBD1. Germline CDR1 is MGHDK and CDR2 is SYGVNS. Losses at the gene ends were 6 bases for V and 6 bases for J; bases not matched to a gene: 10. The CDR3 has 14 amino acids. The CDR3 spells CASRPREGTGEQYF. DNA for the CDR3: TGTGCCAGCAGACCTCGGGAAGGGACAGGCGAGCAGTACTTC.

V and J are TRBV6-4 and TRBJ2-3; D gene unclear. The CDR3 runs 13 residues. The V and J ends lost 5 bases and 3 bases respectively, with 9 bases between them. Germline V lookup: CDR1 MRHNA, CDR2 SNTAGT. This chain's CDR3 is CASSLRLTDTQYF. The CDR3 DNA reads as TGTGCCAGCAGTTTACGACTTACAGATACGCAGTATTTT.

This chain uses TRBV30 with TRBJ2-1; no clear D. Germline CDR1 GTSNPN, CDR2 SVGIG (reference sequence). The CDR3 extends over 13 amino acids. The ends were cut back, 3 bases at V and 3 bases at J, with 9 bases in the middle. The CDR3 spells CAWRSSVYNEQFF. CDR3 DNA sequence: TGTGCCTGGAGATCGTCAGTCTACAATGAGCAGTTCTTC.